This TCR beta chain was profiled in a study of blood T cell repertoires in COVID-19. Repertoires were generated with immunoSEQ multiplex PCR, while TCRdb's copy carries only in-frame clones and drops some. This sample has some 260,000 clones; about 87% occur once, and the top ten carry about 9.4%. The CDR3 sequence is 12 residues long. Trimming took off 6 bases at V and 9 bases at J, with 12 bases between the two ends. Source material: peripheral blood. This TCR came from a woman in her seventies with COVID-19, enrolled during active disease. The rearrangement uses TRBV12-3 or TRBV12-4 and TRBJ1-5; D possibly corresponds to TRBD1 (5 bases). CDR3 nucleotides: TGTGCCAGCAGCCAGGACGGGGGGCCCCAGCATTTT. Translated: CASSQDGGPQHF.